This TCR beta chain was retrieved from a study of cytomegalovirus exposure and HLA in healthy donors. Study-level findings and limits: In vitro data verified three CMV-associated chains as specific for CMV antigens.

As to this clone: The antigen remains undetermined.

Sequenced by immunoSEQ multiplex PCR; TCRdb stores in-frame clones only, minus some. Seen here are over 150,000 clones, roughly 88% observed once, and the top ten hold around an eighth. This clonotype was sampled from a woman aged 25-40 years in good health and CMV-seropositive. Sequencing was performed on PBMCs.

The CDR3 DNA follows: TGTGCCAGCAGTTGGGGCAAGGGTGAAAAACTGTTTTTT. Translating gives CASSWGKGEKLFF. The chain couples TRBV28 to TRBJ1-4, with a tentative D call TRBD1 (5 bases). Germline values: CDR1 MDHEN, CDR2 SYDVKM. The ends were cut back, 4 bases at V and 7 bases at J, with 10 bases in the middle. The CDR3 length is 13 residues.